The T cell receptor (beta chain) described here comes from a study of CD8 T cells in Susac syndrome. Germline V CDR1 and CDR2: SGHNT, YYREEE (reference sequence). V lost 3 bases and J 0 bases, leaving 12 bases between the germline ends. The CDR3 is 15 residues long. Reverse transcription used roughly 0.45 to 1 ug RNA and random hexamers. Each CDR3 protein is one row after TCRdb ran MiXCR on the immunoSEQ multiplex PCR reads. The data contain about 240,000 distinct CDR3 sequences, around 96% of them singletons. The sequenced sample was CD4+ T cells from PBMCs. This TCR derives from a human donor with Susac syndrome. The gene calls are TRBV5-4 and TRBJ1-1; D perhaps matches TRBD1 (5 bases). The CDR3 DNA follows: TGTGCCAGCAGCTCCACAGTGGGACTGAACACTGAAGCTTTCTTT. This gives the protein CASSSTVGLNTEAFF.